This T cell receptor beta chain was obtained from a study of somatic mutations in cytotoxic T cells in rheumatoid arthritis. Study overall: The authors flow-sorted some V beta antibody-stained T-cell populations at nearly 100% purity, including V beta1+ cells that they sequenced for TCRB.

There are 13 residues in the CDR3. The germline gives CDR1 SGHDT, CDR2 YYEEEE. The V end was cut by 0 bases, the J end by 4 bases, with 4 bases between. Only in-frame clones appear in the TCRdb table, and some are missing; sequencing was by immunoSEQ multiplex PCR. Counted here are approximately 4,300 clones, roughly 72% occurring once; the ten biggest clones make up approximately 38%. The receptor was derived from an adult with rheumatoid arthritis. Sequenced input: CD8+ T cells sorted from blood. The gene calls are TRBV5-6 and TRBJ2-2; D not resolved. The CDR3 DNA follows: TGTGCCAGCAGCTTGGTGGCCACCGGGGAGCTGTTTTTT. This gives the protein CASSLVATGELFF.